This T cell receptor (beta chain) emerged from a study of memory CD4+ T cells and cytomegalovirus serostatus. The overall study: This sample comes from healthy Belgian adults, fewer than 10 CMV seropositive, around 26 seronegative.

On this clone: The antigen is undetermined.

The length of the CDR3 is 13 residues. The junction had 4 bases not matched to a gene; V was cut back by 6 bases and J by 5 bases. Germline-derived CDR1 and CDR2 are SGHVS and FNYEAQ. Single viable CD3+CD4+CD8-CD45RO+ cells were sorted as the memory CD4+ T cells. Serostatus was set by detecting CMV pp150, pp28, p38, p52 IgG. Original methodology: After removing out-of-frame reads, around 2.2 million distinct TCRbeta sequences remained. Using immunoSEQ multiplex PCR, the repertoire was profiled, and TCRdb retains in-frame clones only, with some absent. V and J calls plus clone size are reproduced from that table; the DNA served to infer D and trimming. Among some 45,000 clones listed, approximately 74% were seen once. Study results and caveats: Each of 55 to 80 CMV-associated TCRbeta sequences occurred in one to five individuals.

This TCR derives from an adult in good health and CMV-seropositive. This rearrangement joins TRBV7-6 to TRBJ2-1, with 7 bases matching TRBD2. The sample was memory CD4+ T cells from blood. As DNA, the CDR3 is TGTGCCAGCAGTTCGGGGGGAAACAATGAGCAGTTCTTC. As protein: CASSSGGNNEQFF.